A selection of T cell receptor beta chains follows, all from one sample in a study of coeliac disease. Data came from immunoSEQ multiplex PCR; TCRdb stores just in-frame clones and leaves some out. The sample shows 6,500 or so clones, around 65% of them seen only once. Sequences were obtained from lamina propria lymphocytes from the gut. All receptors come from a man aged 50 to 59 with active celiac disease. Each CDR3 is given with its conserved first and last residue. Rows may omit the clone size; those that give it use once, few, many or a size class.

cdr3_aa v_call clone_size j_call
CASSQEPGQANYGYTF TRBV4-1 few TRBJ1-2
CASSATRQAGEKLFF TRBV9 NA TRBJ1-4
CASSDPPGYTQYF TRBV6-5 NA TRBJ2-3
CASSLDHNTEAFF TRBV5-4 NA TRBJ1-1
CASTSLDRVNFSVCGNTIYF TRBV21-1 NA TRBJ1-3
CAIGGAGNTIYF TRBV10-3 NA TRBJ1-3
CASSPKGTGFSYNEQFF TRBV18 NA TRBJ2-1
CASSSYLESETQYF TRBV11-2 NA TRBJ2-5
CAISLQGRGQETQYF TRBV10-3 once TRBJ2-5
CASSYSHRNEQFF TRBV6-6 NA TRBJ2-1
CASSSGTSGVETQYF TRBV5-1 few TRBJ2-5
CASSLLWWGQFNSPLHF TRBV28 NA TRBJ1-6
CASSVEKGVHGYTF TRBV2 few TRBJ1-2
CAISDRGSYGYTF TRBV10-3 few TRBJ1-2
CASTPNLGGQGARNTEAFF TRBV27 few TRBJ1-1
CALWTGGETQYF TRBV6-1 NA TRBJ2-5
CASSWDSGSADTQYF TRBV5-4 few TRBJ2-3
CASSLLEAGGTNTEAFF TRBV18 NA TRBJ1-1
CASSLGLAIWDEQFF TRBV5-5 NA TRBJ2-1
CASSFGQAATGELFF TRBV5-1 few TRBJ2-2
CASTLGSFSNQPQHF TRBV19 NA TRBJ1-5
CASSFRLAGTDTQYF TRBV18 NA TRBJ2-3
CASGRVGTEAFF TRBV6-6 NA TRBJ1-1
CAIALGAYNEQFF TRBV7-8 NA TRBJ2-1
CASSPFILGQTTNEKLFF TRBV18 NA TRBJ1-4
CASSPGLAGEGEQFF TRBV5-1 NA TRBJ2-1
CAISEIAGNTIYF TRBV10-3 NA TRBJ1-3
CASSLARPGRDGELFF TRBV7-7 NA TRBJ2-2
CASSLGGQGYEKLFF TRBV27 NA TRBJ1-4
CSALGTSGGNEQFF TRBV29-1 NA TRBJ2-1
CASAHRRAWNEQFF TRBV6-4 NA TRBJ2-1
CASGGARSTDTQYF TRBV5-6 NA TRBJ2-3
CASSLASGSITGELFF TRBV13 NA TRBJ2-2
CASSRRVGQGVFYNEQFF TRBV14 NA TRBJ2-1
CASSVEGLAGREQYF TRBV9 NA TRBJ2-7
CASTPPRGKALFF TRBV28 NA TRBJ1-4
CASSSRTGRTEAFF TRBV19 NA TRBJ1-1
CASRTPGLNTEAFF TRBV6-1 NA TRBJ1-1
CASRADRVAYSPLHF TRBV19 few TRBJ1-6
CASSLPGGSGNTIYF TRBV5-6 NA TRBJ1-3
CASSVGRGSGNTIYF TRBV18 NA TRBJ1-3
CASSPRQVNTGELFF TRBV5-1 NA TRBJ2-2
CASSGFGTSGVNLFF TRBV25-1 NA TRBJ2-1
CSVEGRGGLNTGELFF TRBV29-1 once TRBJ2-2
CASSGLGGLAGGDEQFF TRBV2 NA TRBJ2-1
CASSLSSGGGETQYF TRBV7-2 NA TRBJ2-5